This T cell receptor (beta chain) emerged from a study of cytomegalovirus exposure and HLA in healthy donors. Findings of the study overall: Productive status was seen about 87% or about 30% of the time for most TCR beta V segments in an earlier analysis.

This PCR relied on a set of 60 Vbeta primers and 13 Jbeta primers. Clones were read by immunoSEQ multiplex PCR, and TCRdb kept only the in-frame ones, dropping some. This sample has around 150,000 clones; approximately 80% occur once, and the top ten carry approximately 5.1%. Points on this clone: Antigen specificity is unknown.

The length of the CDR3 is 11 residues. J lost 6 bases, V lost 10 bases, and 2 bases had no gene match. Germline V gene sequence: CDR1 MGHDK, CDR2 SYGVNS. This TCR came from a male donor in good health and CMV-seronegative. The source material was PBMCs. The gene calls are TRBV25-1 and TRBJ2-2; 7 nucleotides line up with TRBD2. CDR3 DNA sequence: TGTGCCATCGCGGGGGCCGGGGAGCTGTTTTTT. Protein product: CAIAGAGELFF.